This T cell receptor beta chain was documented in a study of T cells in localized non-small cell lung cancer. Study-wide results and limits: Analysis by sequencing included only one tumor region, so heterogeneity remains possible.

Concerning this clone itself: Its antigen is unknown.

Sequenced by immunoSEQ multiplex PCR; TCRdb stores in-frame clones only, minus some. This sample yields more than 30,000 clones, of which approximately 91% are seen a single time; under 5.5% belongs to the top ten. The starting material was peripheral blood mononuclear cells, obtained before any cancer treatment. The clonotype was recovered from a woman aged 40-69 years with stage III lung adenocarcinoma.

CDR3 amino acids: CASSLEGAGVSRATQYF. Here the CDR3 DNA reads TGTGCCAGCAGCTTAGAAGGAGCGGGAGTTAGTCGGGCTACGCAGTATTTT. The chain is built from TRBV13 and TRBJ2-3; 8 bases are shared with TRBD2. The CDR3 length is 17 residues. The J segment lost 8 bases and the V segment lost 1 base, leaving 14 bases of the junction unmatched. Germline values: CDR1 PRHDT, CDR2 FYEKMQ (reference sequence).